These 27 T cell receptor beta chains originate from one sample sequenced in a study of CD8 T cells in ankylosing spondylitis. TCRdb reprocessed the 5' RACE reads via MiXCR and lists one record per CDR3 protein. The repertoire holds approximately 240,000 distinct CDR3 sequences, around 25% seen once, with roughly 0.67% in the top ten. Specimen: blood, either unsorted or a sorted T cell fraction (not recorded which). All receptors derive from a male donor with ankylosing spondylitis or in good health (not recorded which).

This clonotype was counted between two and nine times. J is TRBJ1-3 and V is TRBV29-1; TRBD1 matches at 8 bases. This CDR3 region has 15 residues. J lost 1 base, V lost 3 bases, and 5 bases had no gene match. Germline V gives CDR1 SQVTM, CDR2 ANQGSEA. As DNA, the CDR3 is TGCAGCGTTGACAGTCAGGGGGCATCTGGAAACACCATATATTTT. Protein sequence: CSVDSQGASGNTIYF.

In its sample, this clonotype was seen a few times. The gene calls are TRBV20-1 and TRBJ2-3; 9 bases agree with TRBD1. Germline V gene lookup returns CDR1 DFQATT and CDR2 SNEGSKA (reference sequence). The V gene end was trimmed by 6 bases and the J gene end by 2 bases; junction bases not matched to a gene: 6. The CDR3 sequence is 14 residues long. CDR3 DNA: TGCAGTGCCACGGACAGGGGATACACAGATACGCAGTATTTT. Its translation is CSATDRGYTDTQYF.

This clonotype was counted many times. The gene calls are TRBV12-3 or TRBV12-4 and TRBJ2-2, with D perhaps TRBD1 or TRBD2 (6 bases each). CDR3 size: 16 residues. Trimming pared 6 bases from V and 4 bases from J, leaving 18 bases between. The CDR3 DNA reads TGTGCCAGCAGGAGGATCTGGGGGGCCCTCACCGGGGAGCTGTTTTTT. Translation: CASRRIWGALTGELFF.

In DNA, the CDR3 is TGTGCCAGCAGCTTGGTAGTTAGCGGCCAAGAGACCCAGTACTTC. It specifies CASSLVVSGQETQYF. This chain connects TRBV5-6 to TRBJ2-5; tentative D call: TRBD2 (6 bases). The CDR3 is 15 residues long. V dropped 0 bases and J dropped 1 base, with 10 bases sitting between them. Germline V gene lookup returns CDR1 SGHDT and CDR2 YYEEEE.

The rearrangement uses TRBV5-1 and TRBJ2-7, with TRBD1 identical over 7 bases. CDR3 length: 12 amino acids. Germline V CDR1 and CDR2: SGHRS, YFSETQ. V gave up 1 base and J gave up 6 bases; unmatched junction bases: 1. The CDR3 region is CASSLTGVEQYF. CDR3 bases: TGCGCCAGCAGCTTGACAGGGGTCGAGCAGTACTTC.

The chain couples TRBV3-1 to TRBJ1-6; D remains unclear. Trimming took 0 bases from V and 9 from J, leaving 15 bases between them. The CDR3 loop spans 16 amino acids. The V gene's germline CDR1 is LGHDT and CDR2 YNNKEL (reference sequence). The CDR3 loop reads CASSQEYAALGSPLHF. The CDR3 DNA is TGTGCCAGCAGCCAAGAGTATGCGGCCCTGGGTTCACCCCTCCACTTT.

This clonotype was observed a few times. The chain recombines TRBV6-1 with TRBJ2-5, with D perhaps matching TRBD2 (6 bases). CDR1 MNHNS and CDR2 SASEGT come from the germline V gene. The CDR3 sequence is 15 residues long. V was shortened by 6 bases and J by 4 bases, with 18 bases between the two germline ends. The CDR3 sequence: CASSPSAGGGETQYF. The CDR3 nucleotides are TGTGCCAGCAGCCCTAGTGCCGGGGGTGGAGAGACCCAGTACTTC.

CDR3 DNA: TGCAGTGCCATCGTGCGAAACATTCAGTACTTC. This encodes CSAIVRNIQYF. This chain links TRBV20-1 with TRBJ2-4; D remains unclear. CDR3 length: 11 amino acids. The V and J ends lost 6 bases and 6 bases respectively, with 9 bases between them. Germline V CDR1 and CDR2: DFQATT, SNEGSKA (reference sequence).

This clonotype was counted many times. In nucleotides, the CDR3 is TGCAGCGTTGCGGAGCGGGGGGTCCTGCAAGAGACCCAGTACTTC. Protein sequence: CSVAERGVLQETQYF. The V and J genes are TRBV29-1 and TRBJ2-5; TRBD2 matches 9 bases. The V gene's germline CDR1 is SQVTM and CDR2 ANQGSEA. After removal of 4 bases from V and 2 bases from J, the junction contained 8 bases not matched to a gene. This CDR3 region has 15 residues.

This clonotype appeared many times. V usage is TRBV29-1 and J usage is TRBJ1-3; D ambiguous. Trimming took 3 bases from V and 4 from J, leaving 7 bases between them. CDR1 and CDR2 (germline): SQVTM, ANQGSEA. CDR3 length: 12 amino acids. This chain's CDR3 is CSVDSPGNTIYF. The CDR3 nucleotides read TGCAGCGTTGACTCCCCCGGAAACACCATATATTTT. The whole variable domain, filled in from reference TRBV29-1 and TRBJ1-3, reads SAVISQKPSRDICQRGTSLTIQCQVDSQVTMMFWYRQQPGQSLTLIATANQGSEATYESGFVIDKFPISRPNLTFSTLTVSNMSPEDSSIYLCSVDSPGNTIYFGEGSWLTVV.

The table lists this clonotype with many counts. V gene TRBV20-1 combines with J gene TRBJ1-5; D is ambiguous. Germline assignment: CDR1 DFQATT and CDR2 SNEGSKA (reference sequence). The V end was cut by 7 bases, the J end by 0 bases, with 13 bases between. This CDR3 spans 14 amino acids. The CDR3 spells CSVADPYSNQPQHF. CDR3 sequence (DNA): TGCAGTGTGGCAGACCCTTATAGCAATCAGCCCCAGCATTTT.

The V and J genes are TRBV20-1 and TRBJ2-7; TRBD1 matches 7 bases. Germline V gene sequence: CDR1 DFQATT, CDR2 SNEGSKA (reference sequence). The CDR3 sequence is 14 residues long. The junction had 8 bases not matched to a gene; V was cut back by 6 bases and J by 0 bases. The CDR3: CSAPRQGNSYEQYF. The CDR3 DNA reads as TGCAGTGCCCCAAGACAGGGAAACTCCTACGAGCAGTACTTC.

The CDR3 DNA follows: TGTGCCAGCACTTGGGGTAAGGGCAGGGGGGAGAATGAGCAGTTCTTC. Amino acid sequence: CASTWGKGRGENEQFF. The chain is built from TRBV5-6 and TRBJ2-1; perhaps TRBD1 as D (7 bases). The CDR3 spans 16 residues. Germline V lookup: CDR1 SGHDT, CDR2 YYEEEE. V lost 6 bases and J lost 7, with 23 bases in between.

The rearrangement uses TRBV6-1 and TRBJ2-7; D gene ambiguous. Trimming removed 1 base at V and 2 bases at J, with 6 bases between. The germline V gene has CDR1 MNHNS and CDR2 SASEGT. This CDR3 is built from 13 residues. CDR3 loop: CASSEGPTYEQYF. DNA of the CDR3: TGTGCCAGCAGTGAAGGGCCGACCTACGAGCAGTACTTC.

This chain uses TRBV12-3 or TRBV12-4 with TRBJ1-2; 10 nucleotides agree with TRBD1. This CDR3 is built from 16 residues. Trimming at V came to 1 base and at J to 6 bases, leaving 8 bases not matched to a gene. CDR3 region: CASSLDRSGTGDGYTF. The CDR3, as DNA: TGTGCCAGCAGTTTAGATCGTTCCGGGACAGGGGATGGCTACACCTTC.

This clonotype has just a few counts. The chain is built from TRBV6-4 and TRBJ2-6, with no clear D. The germline V gene encodes CDR1 MRHNA and CDR2 SNTAGT. Trimming took off 2 bases at V and 2 bases at J, with 7 bases between the two ends. This CDR3 region has 15 residues. The CDR3 DNA reads TGTGCCAGCAGTGACAATGCGGCTGGGGCCAACGTCCTGACTTTC. Translating gives CASSDNAAGANVLTF.

Many counts were recorded for this clonotype. The chain employs TRBV3-1 and TRBJ2-3; 8 bases are a match to TRBD2. The CDR3 is 16 residues long. The germline CDR1 and CDR2 sequences are LGHDT and YNNKEL (reference sequence). The ends lost 3 bases at V and 2 bases at J; junction bases unmatched: 7. CDR3 sequence reads: CASSQEAGANTDTQYF. CDR3 in DNA: TGTGCCAGCAGCCAGGAAGCGGGGGCCAACACAGATACGCAGTATTTT.

This clonotype was picked up one time. This chain connects TRBV10-2 to TRBJ2-2; D is unclear. CDR1 and CDR2 from the germline V gene are WSHSY and SAAADI. This CDR3 has 13 amino acids. The V gene lost 6 bases and the J gene lost 3 bases, with 8 bases spanning the gap. The CDR3 loop reads CASRVADTGELFF. The DNA for the CDR3 is TGCGCCAGCAGGGTGGCGGACACCGGGGAGCTGTTTTTT.

CDR3 protein: CSVGLRQPYEQYF. The CDR3 region has the DNA TGCAGCGTTGGTCTAAGACAGCCCTACGAGCAGTACTTC. This chain connects TRBV29-1 to TRBJ2-7; D might be TRBD1 (5 bases). The germline V and J ends were trimmed by 4 bases and 2 bases, with 12 bases remaining between them. The CDR3 is made up of 13 amino acids. Germline assignment: CDR1 SQVTM and CDR2 ANQGSEA.

This clonotype was seen repeatedly, ten times or more. CDR3 loop: CSVEGQDQETQYF. The CDR3 DNA reads as TGCAGCGTCGAGGGACAGGACCAAGAGACCCAGTACTTC. The chain links TRBV29-1 to TRBJ2-5, with TRBD1 matching 8 bases. The junction had 3 bases not matched to a gene; V was cut back by 6 bases and J by 0 bases. This CDR3 has 13 amino acids. Looked up from germline, CDR1 is SQVTM and CDR2 is ANQGSEA.

The chain joins TRBV20-1 to TRBJ2-1; 11 bases are shared with TRBD2. This CDR3 contains 16 residues. Germline CDR1 reads DFQATT; CDR2 reads SNEGSKA (reference sequence). V lost 3 bases, J lost 7 bases, and 11 bases stayed unmatched. CDR3 sequence reads: CSASDTLAGERNEQFF. The CDR3 region has the DNA TGCAGTGCTAGCGATACACTAGCGGGGGAGAGGAATGAGCAGTTCTTC.

The chain is built from TRBV7-6 and TRBJ2-2; no clear D. This CDR3 is built from 13 residues. V lost 1 base and J lost 9, with 9 bases in between. The V gene's germline CDR1 is SGHVS and CDR2 FNYEAQ. The CDR3 DNA follows: TGTGCCAGCAGCTTAGTTGGGTCCCGGGAGCTGTTTTTT. Amino acid sequence: CASSLVGSRELFF.

This clonotype has only a few counts. V is TRBV6-1 and J is TRBJ1-5; 7 nucleotides line up with TRBD1. Germline assignment: CDR1 MNHNS and CDR2 SASEGT. Germline trimming cut 6 bases from V and 2 bases from J; bases unmatched to any gene: 7. The CDR3 totals 15 residues. The CDR3 sequence is CASSQQGIGNQPQHF. CDR3 DNA: TGTGCCAGCAGCCAACAGGGGATCGGCAATCAGCCCCAGCATTTT.

This clonotype has a count of ten or more. The chain recombines TRBV20-1 with TRBJ2-7, with D perhaps matching TRBD1 (5 bases). Trimming stripped 3 bases from V and 3 bases from J, with 9 bases between. Per germline, CDR1 DFQATT and CDR2 SNEGSKA (reference sequence). The CDR3 length is 12 residues. CDR3: CSARARDYEQYF. CDR3 coding DNA: TGCAGTGCTAGGGCCAGGGACTACGAGCAGTACTTC.

This clonotype was observed many times. The gene calls are TRBV20-1 and TRBJ1-1; TRBD1 is a possible D gene (5 bases). V gave up 6 bases and J gave up 5 bases, with 13 bases separating them. The CDR3 is made up of 12 amino acids. Germline values: CDR1 DFQATT, CDR2 SNEGSKA (reference sequence). In DNA, the CDR3 is TGCAGTGCGAGCGGGGGGGAAACTGAAGCTTTCTTT. Translation gives CSASGGETEAFF.

The V call is TRBV15, the J call TRBJ2-1; D remains unclear. The CDR3 is made up of 15 amino acids. Per the germline V gene, CDR1 is LNHNV and CDR2 is YYDKDF (reference sequence). Trimming pared 0 bases from V and 1 base from J, leaving 7 bases between. Here the CDR3 reads CATSREVGSYNEQFF. DNA of the CDR3: TGTGCCACCAGCAGAGAAGTGGGTTCCTACAATGAGCAGTTCTTC.

This clonotype was detected once. The rearrangement joins TRBV9 to TRBJ2-5; 8 bases match TRBD2. The CDR3 is 16 amino acids. The J segment lost 4 bases and the V segment lost 0 bases, leaving 8 bases of the junction unmatched. Germline V gene sequence: CDR1 SGDLS, CDR2 YYNGEE. The CDR3: CASSVGGGLAGETQYF. DNA for the CDR3: TGTGCCAGCAGCGTAGGGGGAGGTCTAGCGGGAGAGACCCAGTACTTC.